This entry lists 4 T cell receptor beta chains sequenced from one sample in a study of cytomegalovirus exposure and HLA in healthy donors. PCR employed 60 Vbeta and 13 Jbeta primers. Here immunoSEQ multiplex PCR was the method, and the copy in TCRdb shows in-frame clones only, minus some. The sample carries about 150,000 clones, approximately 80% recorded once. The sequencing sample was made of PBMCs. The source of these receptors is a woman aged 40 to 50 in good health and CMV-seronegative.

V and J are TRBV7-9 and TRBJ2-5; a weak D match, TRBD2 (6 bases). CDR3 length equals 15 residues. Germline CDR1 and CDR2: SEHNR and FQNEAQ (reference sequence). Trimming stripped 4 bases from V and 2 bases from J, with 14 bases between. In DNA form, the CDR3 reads TGTGCCAGCAGCTCGTACCCCGGGACTCAAGAGACCCAGTACTTC. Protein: CASSSYPGTQETQYF.

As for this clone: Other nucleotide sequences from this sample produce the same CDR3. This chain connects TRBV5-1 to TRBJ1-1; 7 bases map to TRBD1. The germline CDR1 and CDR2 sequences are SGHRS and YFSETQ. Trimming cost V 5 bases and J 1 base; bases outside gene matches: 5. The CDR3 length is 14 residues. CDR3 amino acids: CASSTGTENTEAFF. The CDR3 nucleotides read TGCGCCAGCAGTACCGGGACAGAGAACACTGAAGCTTTCTTT.

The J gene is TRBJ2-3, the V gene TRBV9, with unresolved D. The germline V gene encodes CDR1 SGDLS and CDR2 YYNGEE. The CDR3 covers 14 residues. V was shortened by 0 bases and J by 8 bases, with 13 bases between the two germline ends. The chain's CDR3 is CASSVELVSGTQYF. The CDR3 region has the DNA TGTGCCAGCAGCGTAGAGTTGGTGAGTGGTACGCAGTATTTT.

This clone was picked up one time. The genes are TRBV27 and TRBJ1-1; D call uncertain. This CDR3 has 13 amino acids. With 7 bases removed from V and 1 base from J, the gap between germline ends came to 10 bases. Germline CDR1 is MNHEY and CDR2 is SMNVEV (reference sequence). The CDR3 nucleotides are TGTGCCAGCAAACGGGTAGGGAACACTGAAGCTTTCTTT. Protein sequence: CASKRVGNTEAFF.